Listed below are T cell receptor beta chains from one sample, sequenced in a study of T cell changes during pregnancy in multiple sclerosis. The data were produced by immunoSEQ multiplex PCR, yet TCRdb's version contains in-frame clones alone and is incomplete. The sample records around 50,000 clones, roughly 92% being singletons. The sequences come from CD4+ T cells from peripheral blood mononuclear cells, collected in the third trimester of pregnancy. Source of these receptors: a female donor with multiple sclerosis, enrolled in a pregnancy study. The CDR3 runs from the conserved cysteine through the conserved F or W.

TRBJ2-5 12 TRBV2 CASSAYPETQYF
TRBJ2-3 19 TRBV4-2 CASSRGTGTSGFRADTQYF
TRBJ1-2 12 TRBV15 CATSRTPGGYTF
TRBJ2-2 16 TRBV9 CASSTGTALKTGELFF
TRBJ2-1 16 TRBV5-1 CASSLEPSGTLNEQFF
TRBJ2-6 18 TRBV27 CASTQGAGGLGGANVLTF
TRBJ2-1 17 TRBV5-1 CASSWSGSRDSYNEQFF
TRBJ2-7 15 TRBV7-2 CASSHGTITSYEQYF
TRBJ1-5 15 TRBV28 CASSLGRAENQPQHF
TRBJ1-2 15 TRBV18 CASSPSGQGSYGYTF
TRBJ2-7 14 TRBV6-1 CASSENGRQGEQYF
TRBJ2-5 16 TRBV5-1 CASSQVAGGVRETQYF
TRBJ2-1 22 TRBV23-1 CASSQLSPPELDREGVWNEQFF
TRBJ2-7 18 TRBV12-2 CASRLPSRMGQGKNEQYF
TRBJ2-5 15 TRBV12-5 CASGLGTSGKETQYF
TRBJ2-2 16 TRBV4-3 CASSQGGTTVAGELFF
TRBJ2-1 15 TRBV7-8 CASSLDGRAGNEQFF
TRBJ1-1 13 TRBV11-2 CASSQDRTTEAFF
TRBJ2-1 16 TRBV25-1 CASSEFNSGTYNEQFF
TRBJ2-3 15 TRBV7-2 CASSFPTAYTDTQYF
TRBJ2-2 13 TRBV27 CASSQAGHGELFF
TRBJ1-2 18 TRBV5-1 CASSSPRRDSRTNYGYTF
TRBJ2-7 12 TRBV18 CASSPQGDEQYF
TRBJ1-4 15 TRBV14 CASSQAGTGVSKLFF
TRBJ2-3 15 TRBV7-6 CASSPLAGGTDTQYF
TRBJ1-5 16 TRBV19 CASSPTGTGFPQPQHF
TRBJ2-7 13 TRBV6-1 CASSLSGSYEQYF
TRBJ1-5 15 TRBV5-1 CASSLEGGRNQPQHF
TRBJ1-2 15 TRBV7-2 CASSLIDRGFYGYTF
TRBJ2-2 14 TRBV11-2 CASRKRENTGELFF
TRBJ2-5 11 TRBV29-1 CSTGGGRAQYF
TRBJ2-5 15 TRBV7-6 CASSIGQGMRETQYF
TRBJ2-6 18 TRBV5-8 CASNPRHSGSSGANVLTF
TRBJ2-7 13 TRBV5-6 CASSLNRLYEQYF
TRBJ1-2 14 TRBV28 CASTREGQGIGYTF
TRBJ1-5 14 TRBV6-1 CASTAGTGTQPQHF
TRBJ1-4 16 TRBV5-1 CASSFGRTAINEKLFF
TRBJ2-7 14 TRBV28 CASTPHQARYEQYF
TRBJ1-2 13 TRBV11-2 CASSLGQLNGYTF
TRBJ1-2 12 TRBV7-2 CASSSQGYGYTF
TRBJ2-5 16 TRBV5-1 CASSYDRAVRGETQYF
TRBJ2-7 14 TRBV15 CATSRTYRAREQYF
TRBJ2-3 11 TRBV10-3 CAIQITDTQYF
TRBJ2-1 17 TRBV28 CASSLPGTSGSRAEQFF
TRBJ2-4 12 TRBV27 CASSSGVAIQYF
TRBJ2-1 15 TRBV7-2 CASSFPAGGRYEQFF
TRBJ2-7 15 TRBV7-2 CASSQTTGSGYEQYF
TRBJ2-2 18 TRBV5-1 CASSLRGAGGPNTGELFF
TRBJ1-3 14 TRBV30 CAWTRRGGGNTIYF
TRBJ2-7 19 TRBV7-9 CASSSYSLRDTIPSYEQYF
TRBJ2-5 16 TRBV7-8 CASSLDSGQYQETQYF
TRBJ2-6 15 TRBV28 CASSLGSFGANVLTF
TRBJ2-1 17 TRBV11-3 CASSLAEARYSYNEQFF
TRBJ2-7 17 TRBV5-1 CASSLEVRGGQSYEQYF
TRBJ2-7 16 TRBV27 CASSFWRGQGMDEQYF
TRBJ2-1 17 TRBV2 CASRRGLAGGGYNEQFF
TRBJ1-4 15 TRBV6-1 CASRDRAATNEKLFF